This TCR beta chain is from a study of regulatory T cells in long-lasting Graves disease. Across the whole study: Over 5 years of antithyroid drugs with positive TSH receptor antibodies was taken to mean persistent Graves' disease.

With 4 bases clipped from V and 0 bases from J, the junction kept 10 bases outside the gene matches. Germline V gene lookup returns CDR1 SQVTM and CDR2 ANQGSEA. This CDR3 is built from 17 residues. Study observations and caveats: The study found TRBV28, TRBJ1-2 and TRBJ2-5 favored in persistent disease.

Of note for this clonotype: What it recognizes is unknown.

Time point denoted: persistent/refractory GD, antithyroid drugs over 5 years with positive TRAb. There was RNA extracted from PBMCs, and the TCR library was made from it. Those enrolled as patients came out of an endocrinology department in Xi'an, China. Construction of the TCR beta libraries employed iRepertoire HTBI primers in conjunction with Arm-PCR of CDR3 regions. MiXCR, applied by TCRdb to the multiplex PCR reads, yields one record per CDR3 protein. This table holds about 470,000 distinct CDR3 sequences, under 25% found once. The clonotype originates from a female donor with Graves disease. The rearrangement links TRBV29-1 to TRBJ2-1, with 9 bases that match TRBD1. The sequencing here drew on peripheral blood mononuclear cells (PBMCs), taken when the disease was refractory, from a patient treated with antithyroid drugs. Here the CDR3 DNA reads TGCAGCGTTGTACCCGGGACAGGGTTTAGCTCCTACAATGAGCAGTTCTTC. Protein sequence: CSVVPGTGFSSYNEQFF.